Listed below are T cell receptor beta chains from one sample, sequenced in a study of preoperative IRX-2 immunotherapy in early breast cancer. Sequenced by immunoSEQ multiplex PCR; TCRdb stores in-frame clones only, minus some. This table has around 57,000 clones, approximately 94% appearing once. The biological material was taken from a patient treated with IRX-2 immunotherapy. The source of these receptors is a human donor with breast cancer. Each CDR3 is given without its conserved first and last residue. The order of the fields is J gene, V gene, CDR3 protein.

j_call: TRBJ2-5
v_call: TRBV28
cdr3_aa: ASRRRDTKTQY

j_call: TRBJ1-2
v_call: TRBV11-2
cdr3_aa: ASSTTGATSGYT

j_call: TRBJ1-1
v_call: TRBV28
cdr3_aa: ASIPGSTVNTEAF

j_call: TRBJ1-6
v_call: TRBV27
cdr3_aa: ASSLSSRSRGSPLH

j_call: TRBJ2-7
v_call: TRBV28
cdr3_aa: ASRRTVQRSYEQY

j_call: TRBJ2-7
v_call: TRBV29-1
cdr3_aa: SVVAGRGTY

j_call: TRBJ2-5
v_call: TRBV7-9
cdr3_aa: ASSQGRTAGVKETQY

j_call: TRBJ1-5
v_call: TRBV19
cdr3_aa: ASSGSGMAQPQH

j_call: TRBJ1-1
v_call: TRBV7-9
cdr3_aa: ASSHPGGWTEAF

j_call: TRBJ1-3
v_call: TRBV5-1
cdr3_aa: ASSSGNTIY

j_call: TRBJ1-2
v_call: TRBV7-3
cdr3_aa: ASSSGSGGGYT

j_call: TRBJ2-7
v_call: TRBV30
cdr3_aa: AWRGDRGREQY

j_call: TRBJ1-3
v_call: TRBV6-1
cdr3_aa: ASSGPAAIY

j_call: TRBJ2-1
v_call: TRBV7-9
cdr3_aa: ASSLGTNGEQF

j_call: TRBJ1-2
v_call: TRBV19
cdr3_aa: ASSIAGANYGYT

j_call: TRBJ2-1
v_call: TRBV2
cdr3_aa: ASSKLMGLAGANNEQF

j_call: TRBJ1-5
v_call: TRBV7-9
cdr3_aa: ASSLGGTGGVQPQH

j_call: TRBJ1-2
v_call: TRBV18
cdr3_aa: ASSPSTEYLAGYGYT

j_call: TRBJ1-1
v_call: TRBV15
cdr3_aa: ATRGGEVWDTEAF

j_call: TRBJ2-7
v_call: TRBV4-1
cdr3_aa: ASSQDIEDSRGY

j_call: TRBJ1-5
v_call: TRBV16
cdr3_aa: ASSQLREREPQH

j_call: TRBJ2-6
v_call: TRBV6-6
cdr3_aa: ASSYSRISGANVLT

j_call: TRBJ1-5
v_call: TRBV19
cdr3_aa: ASTMAVGQPQH

j_call: TRBJ2-7
v_call: TRBV4-1
cdr3_aa: ASSLTGLWGEQY

j_call: TRBJ1-2
v_call: TRBV2
cdr3_aa: ASSRRTQKNYGYT

j_call: TRBJ2-7
v_call: TRBV28
cdr3_aa: ASSYGTGFY

j_call: TRBJ2-2
v_call: TRBV2
cdr3_aa: ASTRDTNTGELF

j_call: TRBJ2-3
v_call: TRBV5-1
cdr3_aa: ASRPGQGGTDTQY

j_call: TRBJ1-1
v_call: TRBV4-2
cdr3_aa: ASSPRLGLSWNTEAF

j_call: TRBJ2-3
v_call: TRBV18
cdr3_aa: ASSPIRGTDTQY

j_call: TRBJ2-1
v_call: TRBV5-1
cdr3_aa: ASSSPISGSGGLNEQF

j_call: TRBJ2-1
v_call: TRBV9
cdr3_aa: ASSLTSSYNEQF

j_call: TRBJ1-2
v_call: TRBV19
cdr3_aa: ASSIRDRGPNYGYT

j_call: TRBJ2-3
v_call: TRBV19
cdr3_aa: ASSMGTSGSDTQY

j_call: TRBJ2-7
v_call: TRBV7-2
cdr3_aa: ASSLGAGTRGDWEQY

j_call: TRBJ1-2
v_call: TRBV9
cdr3_aa: ASSRQGANYGYT

j_call: TRBJ2-1
v_call: TRBV5-4
cdr3_aa: ASNFGGNTGEQF

j_call: TRBJ1-1
v_call: TRBV27
cdr3_aa: ASSFGGYTNTEAF

j_call: TRBJ2-7
v_call: TRBV7-2
cdr3_aa: ASSLAQGLRAYEQY

j_call: TRBJ2-7
v_call: TRBV19
cdr3_aa: ASSIGAASYEQY